The present T cell receptor beta chain was sequenced within a study of identical twins (dated by TCRdb to 2016 to 2018). Study-level background: To test whether fetal clonotypes persist, the study used deep sequencing on TCR alpha and beta repertoires from monozygotic twins, unrelated adults of various ages, and cord blood. Replicate twin experiments were performed at different times using different library preparation protocols to rule out contamination. What the work shows at the level of the full study, not this receptor alone: Zero-insertion analyses could be partly confounded by invariant T cells such as MAIT and iNKT, though diverse VJ usage argued against such confounding for most clonotypes. Compared with coincidental sharing between unrelated individuals, out-of-frame TCR alpha sequences shared between twins had an excess of sequences with low generation probability. Abundant cord blood beta clonotypes had fewer insertions, young adult naive repertoires showed a similar but weaker trend, and memory repertoires showed no such trend. In beta out-of-frame sequences, excess twin sharing was weaker, because having fewer shared sequences lowered the signal-to-noise ratio. In monozygotic twins, out-of-frame TCR alpha sharing was systematically underestimated by recombination models, although the models agreed with sharing between unrelated individuals. Because the same donors could not be followed over many years, the conclusions relied on cross-sectional statistical analysis.

To prepare the library, 5' RACE was applied. The sequencer was an Illumina HiSeq 2000. A universal primer binding site was introduced by template switching, and a unique molecular identifier was present in the final cDNA, enabling accurate counting of TCR cDNA molecules. First-strand cDNA for TCR alpha and beta chains was synthesized from specific primers in the conserved constant-segment region. Each cDNA library was double barcoded, with a SMART-Mk sample barcode plus Illumina barcodes, to control for contamination. TruSeq adapter sequences along with Illumina sample barcodes were introduced in two successive PCR steps. The Illumina HiSeq platform was used with custom primers to sequence TCR alpha and beta cDNA libraries. The paper's processing steps were these. MiGEC was used to process raw reads and extract unique molecular identifiers, and MiXCR was used to find CDR3 positions. For each individual, recombination models were inferred using an EM algorithm with the repgenHMM and IGoR tools. Shared clonotype analysis was performed with the tcR package in R, normalizing sharing by the product of cloneset sizes. To study raw recombination free of thymic and clonal selection effects, out-of-frame nonproductive sequences were analyzed. TCRdb reran the public reads through fastp at Q25 and MiXCR, keeping productive beta chains. Records with the same CDR3 protein are collapsed into one entry carrying the most frequent genes and DNA. In this record, the V and J calls reflect TCRdb's handling and not the investigators' own analysis. Here the sample has about 470,000 distinct CDR3 sequences; 20% to 25% occur a single time. The top ten clones comprise roughly 3% of the sample.

From the cysteine through the phenylalanine, the CDR3 covers 13 amino acids. Here the CDR3 DNA is all that survives: 39 bases in frame from base 1. Unmatched junction bases come to 6, with V trimmed by 9 bases and J by 4 bases. Taken from the germline V gene, the CDR1 and CDR2 loops are SNHLY and FYNNEI. Every donor was a healthy Caucasian. The twin cohort comprised three pairs of female monozygotic twins, all aged roughly 18 to 30 years. Positive isolation kits from Invitrogen were used to isolate the CD4+ and CD8+ T cell populations. This clonotype was observed a handful of times. Its antigen remains unidentified. Per-nucleotide qualities are absent, and no much larger clonotype sits a single base away. This sample also appeared in a second study, on T cells expressing NK-cell markers. That second publication adds: TCR beta-chain repertoires were profiled in sorted CD3+CD56+NKG2C+, CD3+CD56+NKG2C- and CD3+CD56-NKG2C+ T-cell subsets from roughly eight donors. Seven of the eight sequenced donors were HCMV-seropositive and one was HCMV-seronegative. To restrict sorting to alphabetaTCR-expressing T cells, an anti-gammadeltaTCR antibody was added in several experiments. For about 6 donors, the dominant CD3+CD56+NKG2C+ clonotypes were among the top 10 CD8+ clonotypes and accounted for roughly 1.0-7.5% of CD8+ T cells. Those dominant clonotypes were again the most abundant among CD3+CD56-NKG2C+ cells in a few donors, at about 28.3-65%. Whether the expanded NKG2C-expressing T cell clones were specific for HCMV antigens remained unclear. The study sequenced eight donors, all healthy volunteers chosen at random: three men and five women. To determine HCMV serostatus, a commercial ELISA kit was used to detect HCMV-specific IgG in serum. Reads were demultiplexed and grouped by UMI with MIGEC, and clonotypes were assembled and quantified with MiTCR. To exclude erroneous sequences, any TCR cDNA sequence not supported by at least two reads was discarded. The tcR package was used for downstream repertoire analysis, and clonotypes were matched between fractions using CDR3 nucleotide sequence together with V segment. VDJmatch was used to annotate antigen specificity against VDJdb, with one amino acid substitution allowed in CDR3.

This sequence uses TRBV2 and TRBJ2-1; the central 7 bases match TRBD1. The sample was CD4+ T cells sorted from blood. This TCR derives from a woman between 18 and 29 years old in good health. The CDR3 is CASTPDRYNEQFF. The DNA sequence follows: TGTGCCAGTACACCGGACAGGTACAATGAGCAGTTCTTC.